This T cell receptor (beta chain) was observed in a study of blood T cells in healthy people across ages. Study outcomes and limitations: With donor CMV status unknown, expanded clonotype changes were possibly confounded. Roughly linear age-related decline in beta diversity appeared, significant by age roughly 40. Greater diversity and more naive CD4+ cells were seen in long-lived donors than in aged donors.

This clonotype appeared a few times. Its antigen is not known. The use of a sample-barcoded 5' primer and a J-beta primer mix characterized a second PCR of roughly 6 to 11 cycles. Each cDNA molecule carried a tag from a template-switch adaptor that contained 12 random nucleotides. TCRdb recomputed calls from the 5' RACE reads with MiXCR, one row per CDR3 protein. Of more than 1,400,000 distinct CDR3 sequences listed, around 39% were seen once; the top ten hold roughly 7.7%. The germline V gene encodes CDR1 LGHNA and CDR2 YNFKEQ. This CDR3 has 14 amino acids. V dropped 0 bases and J dropped 10 bases, with 13 bases sitting between them.

This receptor was identified in a woman aged 18-29 years in good health. Sequenced sample: blood. The genes are TRBV4-2 and TRBJ2-1; a weak D match, TRBD2 (6 bases). The CDR3 reads CASSQDGGFGEQFF. For the CDR3, the DNA is TGTGCCAGCAGCCAAGATGGGGGGTTTGGCGAGCAGTTCTTC.